A single sample gave rise to the 25 T cell receptor beta chains below, sequenced in a study of shared T cell receptors in the human thymus. Generated by immunoSEQ multiplex PCR, the TCRdb table keeps only in-frame clones and is missing some. The sample contains hundreds of thousands of clones, approximately 87% of which appear only once. The same sample was also studied in work on human thymus T cells.

Specimen: thymocytes. These receptors came from a boy under three years old with a congenital heart defect.

V usage is TRBV5-4 and J usage is TRBJ1-6, with TRBD1 matching 8 bases. Germline V CDR1 and CDR2: SGHNT, YYREEE (reference sequence). CDR3 length equals 13 residues. With 3 bases clipped from V and 10 bases from J, the junction kept 3 bases outside the gene matches. In DNA form, the CDR3 reads TGTGCCAGCAGCTCCGGGACAGGCTCACCCCTCCACTTT. This codes for CASSSGTGSPLHF. Filled out from reference TRBV5-4 and TRBJ1-6, the complete variable domain reads ETGVTQSPTHLIKTRGQQVTLRCSSQSGHNTVSWYQQALGQGPQFIFQYYREEENGRGNFPPRFSGLQFPNYSSELNVNALELDDSALYLCASSSGTGSPLHFGNGTRLTVT.

The chain is built from TRBV10-2 and TRBJ1-2, with 8 nucleotides matching TRBD1. Trimming cost V 3 bases and J 4 bases; bases outside gene matches: 16. The CDR3 runs 18 residues. Germline V gene sequence: CDR1 WSHSY, CDR2 SAAADI. The CDR3 sequence is CASSDGAPGGQDGYGYTF. Here the CDR3 DNA reads TGCGCCAGCAGTGATGGAGCACCCGGGGGACAGGACGGCTATGGCTACACCTTC.

This clone has just one count. The V and J genes are TRBV11-2 and TRBJ2-3, with D maybe TRBD1 (6 bases). The CDR3 contains 15 residues. The V end was cut by 4 bases, the J end by 2 bases, with 13 bases between. Germline values: CDR1 SGHAT, CDR2 FQNNGV. This chain's CDR3 is CASSSIWTATDTQYF. CDR3 bases: TGTGCCAGCAGCTCTATTTGGACAGCCACAGATACGCAGTATTTT.

The J gene is TRBJ1-5, the V gene TRBV28, with 10 bases fitting TRBD1. Germline assignment: CDR1 MDHEN and CDR2 SYDVKM. The CDR3 sequence is 19 residues long. The V and J ends lost 6 bases and 0 bases, in that order; junction bases with no gene match: 14. The CDR3 DNA follows: TGTGCCAGCAGGGGGGGACAGGGGCCACCCGTTTATAGCAATCAGCCCCAGCATTTT. Translating it yields CASRGGQGPPVYSNQPQHF.

This clone has just a few counts. The chain combines TRBV25-1 with TRBJ2-7, with D perhaps TRBD1 (6 bases). The CDR3 loop spans 11 amino acids. Germline CDR1 is MGHDK and CDR2 is SYGVNS. The germline V and J ends were trimmed by 4 bases and 11 bases, with 12 bases remaining between them. CDR3 coding DNA: TGTGCCAGCAGTGGGGACATGCTGGAGTACTTC. Translating it yields CASSGDMLEYF.

The CDR3 region has the DNA TGTGCCAGCAACCGACTAGCGAAGTACAATGAGCAGTTCTTC. Translation gives CASNRLAKYNEQFF. This sequence joins TRBV5-6 and TRBJ2-1; TRBD2 aligns across 8 bases. CDR3 length: 14 amino acids. Germline V gene data show CDR1 as SGHDT and CDR2 as YYEEEE. Trimming at V came to 6 bases and at J to 4 bases, leaving 6 bases not matched to a gene.

The chain carries TRBV15 and TRBJ1-5; 9 bases fit TRBD1. The CDR3 runs 17 residues. Germline V gene lookup returns CDR1 LNHNV and CDR2 YYDKDF (reference sequence). The trim removed 3 bases at V and 2 bases at J, leaving 8 bases unmatched. Written as DNA, the CDR3 is TGTGCCACCAGCAGTACCTACAGGGGGCGAGGCAATCAGCCCCAGCATTTT. It codes for CATSSTYRGRGNQPQHF.

The chain employs TRBV25-1 and TRBJ1-1; D perhaps matches TRBD1 (6 bases). From germline, CDR1 is MGHDK and CDR2 SYGVNS. This CDR3 contains 16 residues. V lost 2 bases, J lost 1 base, and 14 bases lay in between. CDR3 loop: CASSEVAQGPNTEAFF. CDR3 DNA: TGTGCCAGCAGTGAAGTCGCACAGGGACCGAACACTGAAGCTTTCTTT.

The table lists this clone with a few counts. The chain is built from TRBV19 and TRBJ2-1; possibly TRBD2 for D (6 bases). Germline CDR1 reads LNHDA; CDR2 reads SQIVND (reference sequence). Trimming removed 4 bases at V and 4 bases at J, with 26 bases between. This CDR3 contains 19 residues. The CDR3 bases are TGTGCCAGTAGTACAAAGCCGGCGGGTAGGAGGGGTAGGTACAATGAGCAGTTCTTC. Amino acid sequence: CASSTKPAGRRGRYNEQFF.

The V and J genes are TRBV6-6 and TRBJ2-7; 9 bases agree with TRBD1. CDR1 is MNHNY, CDR2 SVGAGI, per germline (reference sequence). CDR3 length: 16 residues. V lost 1 base, J lost 6 bases, and 10 bases stayed unmatched. CDR3 in DNA: TGTGCCAGCAGTTACTTATCCGGACAGGGGCTGGGCGAGCAGTACTTC. Translating gives CASSYLSGQGLGEQYF.

This chain joins TRBV15 and TRBJ2-1; the match to TRBD2 covers 14 bases. Germline CDR1 reads LNHNV; CDR2 reads YYDKDF (reference sequence). Unmatched junction bases numbered 7, after V lost 5 bases and J lost 7 bases. This CDR3 spans 16 amino acids. As DNA, the CDR3 is TGTGCCACCAGCTCACGGACTAGCGGGAGGCTGAATGAGCAGTTCTTC. Its translation: CATSSRTSGRLNEQFF.

This chain uses TRBV5-1 with TRBJ2-1, with 15 bases that match TRBD2. The V segment lost 0 bases and the J segment 4 bases; nucleotides outside the gene matches: 5. The CDR3 is 18 amino acids. Germline CDR1 reads SGHRS; CDR2 reads YFSETQ. CDR3 nucleotide sequence: TGCGCCAGCAGCTTGGTAGGACTAGCGGGGGGGGCTTACAATGAGCAGTTCTTC. Translation: CASSLVGLAGGAYNEQFF. Full variable domain (outside the CDR3, taken from reference TRBV5-1 and TRBJ2-1): KAGVTQTPRYLIKTRGQQVTLSCSPISGHRSVSWYQQTPGQGLQFLFEYFSETQRNKGNFPGRFSGRQFSNSRSEMNVSTLELGDSALYLCASSLVGLAGGAYNEQFFGPGTRLTVL.

Written as DNA, the CDR3 is TGTGCCAGCAGTTTATCAGGGACAGGGGCCCTCGTAGCCAAAAACATTCAGTACTTC. It specifies CASSLSGTGALVAKNIQYF. The V and J genes are TRBV28 and TRBJ2-4; TRBD1 agrees at 10 bases. The V and J ends lost 1 base and 0 bases, in that order; junction bases with no gene match: 9. CDR1 MDHEN and CDR2 SYDVKM come from the germline V gene. CDR3 length: 19 amino acids.

Points on this clone: At one end the junction does not follow the germline gene, possibly because of a read error. The chain is built from TRBV27 and TRBJ1-2, with D maybe TRBD1 (6 bases). CDR3 length: 13 residues. Germline CDR1 is MNHEY and CDR2 is SMNVEV (reference sequence). Here the CDR3 reads CASWGPANYGHTF. Written as DNA, the CDR3 is TGTGCCAGCTGGGGGCCGGCTAACTATGGCCACACCTTC.

J is TRBJ1-5 and V is TRBV12-5; TRBD1 might be the D (6 bases). This CDR3 comprises 16 residues. Germline V gives CDR1 LGHNT, CDR2 FRNRAP. V gave up 2 bases and J gave up 2 bases, with 13 bases separating them. CDR3 amino acids: CASGLSQKGGNQPQHF. The CDR3 DNA is TGTGCTAGTGGTTTGTCACAAAAGGGGGGCAATCAGCCCCAGCATTTT.

This chain joins TRBV19 and TRBJ2-2; 9 bases map to TRBD2. V was pared by 5 bases and J by 5 bases, with 9 bases of the junction left unmatched. The CDR3 loop spans 16 amino acids. Germline CDR1 and CDR2: LNHDA and SQIVND (reference sequence). In nucleotides, the CDR3 is TGTGCCAGTAGTCCCAGCGGGAGGAGGAGAACCGGGGAGCTGTTTTTT. This encodes CASSPSGRRRTGELFF.

V is TRBV5-6 and J is TRBJ2-7; no clear D. V shed 2 bases and J shed 2 bases, with 17 bases lying between them. The length of the CDR3 is 16 residues. The germline CDR1 and CDR2 sequences are SGHDT and YYEEEE. Written as DNA, the CDR3 is TGTGCCAGCAGCTTTGTAGGCGACTTTAGAACCTACGAGCAGTACTTC. Protein sequence: CASSFVGDFRTYEQYF.

V is TRBV2 and J is TRBJ2-3; TRBD2 matches 9 bases. The CDR3 covers 15 residues. Trimming removed 2 bases from V and 7 bases from J; junction bases left unmatched: 7. The germline V gene has CDR1 SNHLY and CDR2 FYNNEI. For the CDR3, the DNA is TGTGCCAGCAGTGAATCGGGACTAGCACCATATACGCAGTATTTT. It yields the protein CASSESGLAPYTQYF.

J is TRBJ1-2 and V is TRBV6-5, with D possibly matching TRBD1 (5 bases). Germline V gene lookup returns CDR1 MNHEY and CDR2 SVGAGI. The V end was cut by 4 bases, the J end by 6 bases, with 12 bases between. This CDR3 is built from 13 residues. The CDR3 nucleotides read TGTGCCAGCAGTTCGTTAGGGGTGCATGGCTACACCTTC. The encoded protein is CASSSLGVHGYTF.

CDR3 region: CASSFRTVNEQYF. The CDR3 DNA sequence: TGCGCCAGCAGCTTCAGGACAGTAAACGAGCAGTACTTC. The gene calls are TRBV5-1 and TRBJ2-7, with TRBD1 as a possible D gene (6 bases). This CDR3 is built from 13 residues. The V end was cut by 2 bases, the J end by 5 bases, with 11 bases between. The germline gives CDR1 SGHRS, CDR2 YFSETQ.

V is TRBV2 and J is TRBJ1-2, with 7 bases that match TRBD1. This CDR3 spans 12 amino acids. Per the germline V gene, CDR1 is SNHLY and CDR2 is FYNNEI. The J segment lost 8 bases and the V segment lost 8 bases, leaving 8 bases of the junction unmatched. CDR3 bases: TGTGCCAGCGCCTCACAGGGGCAAGGCTACACCTTC. It is translated as CASASQGQGYTF.

This chain uses TRBV28 with TRBJ1-5, with D uncertain. This CDR3 has 15 amino acids. Looked up from germline, CDR1 is MDHEN and CDR2 is SYDVKM. The ends were cut back, 6 bases at V and 4 bases at J, with 16 bases in the middle. The CDR3 is CASRPRREENQPQHF. DNA of the CDR3: TGTGCCAGCAGACCTAGAAGGGAGGAGAATCAGCCCCAGCATTTT.

V usage is TRBV25-1 and J usage is TRBJ2-1, with D perhaps TRBD1 (6 bases). The germline V gene has CDR1 MGHDK and CDR2 SYGVNS. Trimming removed 6 bases at V and 6 bases at J, with 15 bases between. The CDR3 extends over 14 amino acids. The CDR3 nucleotides read TGTGCCAGCAGCCCCTCGGACAGAGGCAATGAGCAGTTCTTC. Amino acid sequence: CASSPSDRGNEQFF.

This chain joins TRBV4-1 and TRBJ1-2, with a tentative D call TRBD1 (5 bases). CDR3 length equals 16 residues. V lost 0 bases to trimming and J lost 7 bases, with 18 bases between them. Germline V CDR1 and CDR2: MGHRA, YSYEKL. The CDR3 DNA reads TGCGCCAGCAGCCAAGAGGTGTTCCTCCCAAGGGGTGGCTACACCTTC. Translated, it gives CASSQEVFLPRGGYTF.

The sample holds a few counts of this clone. This chain links TRBV5-8 with TRBJ2-7; possibly TRBD1 or TRBD2 for D (9 bases each). V was shortened by 4 bases and J by 9 bases, with 32 bases between the two germline ends. The germline CDR1 and CDR2 sequences are SGHTS and YDEGEE. CDR3 length: 18 amino acids. Written as DNA, the CDR3 is TGTGCCAGCAGCCCAGACAGGGGGGGGCTAGCGGGACTGATAGGGCAGTACTTC. This codes for CASSPDRGGLAGLIGQYF.